This TCR beta chain comes out of a study of shared clonotypes between healthy human individuals. As originally analysed: As immunoSEQ supplied junction-only sequences (without quality scores), filtering differed. Produced via immunoSEQ multiplex PCR; TCRdb's table is partial and in-frame only. That table supplies the V and J calls and clone size; D and trimming were determined from the DNA. The profile shows approximately 1.5 million clones, about 98% of them singletons. CDR1 and CDR2 from the germline V gene are SGHDN and FVKESK. The length of the CDR3 is 13 residues. The V end was cut by 1 base, the J end by 6 bases, with 9 bases between.

Sequencing used naive CD4+ T cells sorted from blood. The subset here: CD45RA+ positively selected. The TCR originated in a man aged 25 to 40 in good health. The rearrangement uses TRBV14 and TRBJ1-1, with D maybe TRBD1 (5 bases). The CDR3 coding sequence is TGTGCCAGCAGCCAAGGGGGCAGGGCTGAAGCTTTCTTT. Its translation: CASSQGGRAEAFF.